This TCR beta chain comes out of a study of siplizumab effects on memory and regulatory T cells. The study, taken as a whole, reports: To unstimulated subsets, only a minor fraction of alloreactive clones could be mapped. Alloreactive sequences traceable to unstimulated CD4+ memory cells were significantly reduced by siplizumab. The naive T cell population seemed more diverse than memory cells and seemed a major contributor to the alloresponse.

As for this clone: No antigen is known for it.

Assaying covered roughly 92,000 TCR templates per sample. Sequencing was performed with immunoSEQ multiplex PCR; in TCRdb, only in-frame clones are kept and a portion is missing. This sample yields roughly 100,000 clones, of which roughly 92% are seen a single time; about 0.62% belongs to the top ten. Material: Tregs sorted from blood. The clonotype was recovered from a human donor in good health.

In DNA form, the CDR3 reads TGTGCCAGCAGCTTGGTCTGGGACAATGAGCAGTTCTTC. Translation: CASSLVWDNEQFF. This chain connects TRBV5-4 to TRBJ2-1; D ambiguous. V lost 0 bases to trimming and J lost 5 bases, with 6 bases between them. The CDR3 runs 13 residues. Germline-derived CDR1 and CDR2 are SGHNT and YYREEE (reference sequence). Supplemented by reference TRBV5-4 and TRBJ2-1, the full variable domain reads ETGVTQSPTHLIKTRGQQVTLRCSSQSGHNTVSWYQQALGQGPQFIFQYYREEENGRGNFPPRFSGLQFPNYSSELNVNALELDDSALYLCASSLVWDNEQFFGPGTRLTVL.